Listed here are 24 T cell receptor beta chains from one sample, sequenced in a study of blood T cell repertoires in COVID-19. Clones were sequenced by immunoSEQ multiplex PCR, and TCRdb holds only the in-frame ones, with some missing. The sample comprises about 64,000 clones, just over 85% of which are singletons, and more than 0.95% rests with the top ten. Input material: peripheral blood. The receptors come from a man aged 35 to 55 with acute or convalescent COVID-19.

The chain couples TRBV5-1 to TRBJ1-5; maybe TRBD1 (6 bases). The CDR3 totals 14 residues. Germline loops: CDR1 SGHRS, CDR2 YFSETQ. V was trimmed by 2 bases and J by 2 bases, leaving 8 bases between them. The CDR3 reads CASSLQGGNQPQHF. In DNA, the CDR3 is TGCGCCAGCAGCTTACAGGGTGGCAATCAGCCCCAGCATTTT.

The chain links TRBV7-9 to TRBJ1-5; D unclear. Trimming removed 4 bases from V and 2 bases from J, with 12 bases in between. Per the germline V gene, CDR1 is SEHNR and CDR2 is FQNEAQ (reference sequence). The CDR3 runs 15 residues. This CDR3 reads CASSYDGEGNQPQHF. CDR3 bases: TGTGCCAGCAGCTATGATGGGGAGGGCAATCAGCCCCAGCATTTT.

CDR3 coding DNA: TGTGCCAGCAGTTTATTGGGGGCCGAAGCTAACTATGGCTACACCTTC. Protein sequence: CASSLLGAEANYGYTF. This chain uses TRBV28 with TRBJ1-2, with D possibly being TRBD1 (6 bases). Deletions cut 1 base from V and 0 bases from J, with 12 bases between. The CDR3 runs to 16 residues. Germline CDR1 is MDHEN and CDR2 is SYDVKM.

This clone appeared a few times. As DNA, the CDR3 is TGCAGCGCCAGGACAGAGATGAACACTGAAGCTTTCTTT. Translated: CSARTEMNTEAFF. The chain has TRBV29-1 and TRBJ1-1, with a weak D call TRBD1 (6 bases). The CDR3 is 13 residues long. Between the trimmed V and J ends, which lost 7 bases and 0 bases, there was a span of 12 bases. CDR1 SQVTM and CDR2 ANQGSEA come from the germline V gene.

This sequence joins TRBV12-3 or TRBV12-4 and TRBJ1-2, with 10 bases aligning to TRBD1. V trimming: 7 bases; J trimming: 13 bases; junction bases outside the gene matches: 12. The CDR3 contains 13 residues. The CDR3 reads CASTTGQGYVRTF. The CDR3 DNA follows: TGTGCCAGCACCACGGGACAGGGGTATGTGCGCACCTTC.

In its sample, this clone was seen once. The chain couples TRBV10-2 to TRBJ2-1; TRBD2 matches 11 bases. The CDR3 is 16 amino acids. Germline loops: CDR1 WSHSY, CDR2 SAAADI. With 6 bases clipped from V and 3 bases from J, the junction kept 7 bases outside the gene matches. CDR3 protein: CASSPVLAGGYNEQFF. The CDR3 DNA sequence: TGCGCCAGCAGCCCCGTGCTAGCGGGGGGCTACAATGAGCAGTTCTTC.

This chain links TRBV7-8 with TRBJ2-3; D unclear. V lost 5 bases and J lost 2, with 8 bases in between. The CDR3 loop spans 13 amino acids. From germline, CDR1 is SGHVS and CDR2 FQNEAQ. The CDR3 DNA reads TGTGCCAGCAGCCCAGACTCCACAGATACGCAGTATTTT. Translating it yields CASSPDSTDTQYF.

The rearrangement uses TRBV5-1 and TRBJ2-1, with 12 bases aligning to TRBD1. Germline CDR1 SGHRS, CDR2 YFSETQ. V was clipped by 0 bases and J by 4 bases; unmatched bases: 2. This CDR3 is built from 16 residues. CDR3 amino acids: CASSLVGQGAYNEQFF. The CDR3 nucleotides read TGCGCCAGCAGCTTGGTGGGACAGGGGGCATACAATGAGCAGTTCTTC.

This clone has just one count. V gene TRBV25-1 combines with J gene TRBJ2-2, with 7 nucleotides matching TRBD1. The CDR3 runs to 16 residues. V lost 5 bases and J lost 4; bases outside the gene matches: 10. Germline CDR1 MGHDK, CDR2 SYGVNS. In DNA, the CDR3 is TGTGCCAGCAGTCTTGTCGGGGACAGACTCACCGGGGAGCTGTTTTTT. It yields the protein CASSLVGDRLTGELFF.

This chain joins TRBV7-2 and TRBJ2-1; tentatively, D is TRBD2 (7 bases). Germline V gene data show CDR1 as SGHTA and CDR2 as FQGNSA. The CDR3 sequence is 15 residues long. Trimming removed 5 bases from V and 6 bases from J, with 17 bases in between. The CDR3 region has the DNA TGTGCCAGCAGCCTCGTCCGGGGGGCGGGCAATGAGCAGTTCTTC. This codes for CASSLVRGAGNEQFF. Full variable domain (missing parts from reference TRBV7-2 and TRBJ2-1): GAGVSQSPSNKVTEKGKDVELRCDPISGHTALYWYRQSLGQGLEFLIYFQGNSAPDKSGLPSDRFSAERTGGSVSTLTIQRTQQEDSAVYLCASSLVRGAGNEQFFGPGTRLTVL.

This chain joins TRBV2 and TRBJ2-5; 9 bases map to TRBD2. The length of the CDR3 is 17 residues. Germline CDR1 is SNHLY and CDR2 is FYNNEI. Trimming cost V 6 bases and J 0 bases; bases outside gene matches: 11. For the CDR3, the DNA is TGTGCCAGCAGAAGCCTAGGGACTAGCAGCGACCAAGAGACCCAGTACTTC. Encoded protein: CASRSLGTSSDQETQYF.

This clone showed up just a few times. The chain recombines TRBV18 with TRBJ1-4; 8 bases are shared with TRBD1. J lost 8 bases, V lost 3 bases, and 5 bases had no gene match. This CDR3 is built from 14 residues. CDR1 is KGHSH, CDR2 LQKENI, per germline. The CDR3 spells CASSPRTGPEKLFF. CDR3 in DNA: TGTGCCAGCTCACCGAGGACAGGGCCCGAAAAACTGTTTTTT.

The chain combines TRBV5-1 with TRBJ2-2; D is possibly TRBD1 (5 bases). Between the trimmed V and J ends, which lost 0 bases and 3 bases, there was a span of 9 bases. Germline assignment: CDR1 SGHRS and CDR2 YFSETQ. The CDR3 contains 15 residues. CDR3 protein: CASSLEGQHTGELFF. CDR3 coding DNA: TGCGCCAGCAGCTTGGAGGGGCAGCACACCGGGGAGCTGTTTTTT.

The rearrangement joins TRBV11-3 to TRBJ2-3; 7 nucleotides match TRBD1. CDR1 and CDR2 from the germline V gene are SGHNT and YENEEA. Trimming cost V 5 bases and J 8 bases; bases outside gene matches: 16. The CDR3 covers 16 residues. The CDR3 protein is CASSERTGSAGVTQYF. CDR3 nucleotides: TGTGCCAGCAGCGAGAGGACAGGTTCGGCCGGAGTTACGCAGTATTTT.

CDR3 coding DNA: TGCGCCAGCAGTCAAGGACAGGGAAACACCATATATTTT. Its protein product is CASSQGQGNTIYF. This chain connects TRBV5-1 to TRBJ1-3; possible D gene TRBD1, 6 bases. The CDR3 spans 13 residues. Germline CDR1 and CDR2: SGHRS and YFSETQ. V lost 5 bases and J 4 bases, leaving 10 bases between the germline ends.

V gene TRBV7-8 combines with J gene TRBJ2-7; a possible D gene is TRBD2 (5 bases). There are 14 residues in the CDR3. CDR1 and CDR2 (germline): SGHVS, FQNEAQ. V lost 5 bases and J lost 2, with 13 bases in between. The CDR3 loop reads CASSLQEGTYEQYF. CDR3 nucleotide sequence: TGTGCCAGCAGCCTCCAAGAGGGTACCTACGAGCAGTACTTC.

The chain links TRBV5-1 to TRBJ1-3; D ambiguous. With 0 bases removed from V and 5 bases from J, the gap between germline ends came to 12 bases. Germline V gene sequence: CDR1 SGHRS, CDR2 YFSETQ. This CDR3 region has 15 residues. The CDR3 loop is CASSLGVQARNTIYF. CDR3 nucleotides: TGCGCCAGCAGCTTGGGCGTGCAAGCTAGAAACACCATATATTTT.

The chain combines TRBV24-1 with TRBJ2-2; TRBD2 aligns across 8 bases. Germline V gene data show CDR1 as KGHDR and CDR2 as SFDVKD. The CDR3 is 13 residues long. The J segment lost 10 bases and the V segment lost 4 bases, leaving 4 bases of the junction unmatched. Here the CDR3 reads CATSDQLAVELFF. In DNA form, the CDR3 reads TGTGCCACCAGTGACCAACTAGCGGTGGAGCTGTTTTTT.

This chain connects TRBV10-3 to TRBJ2-7; possible D gene TRBD1, 7 bases. CDR1 and CDR2 (germline): ENHRY, SYGVKD. Between the trimmed V and J ends, which lost 6 bases and 0 bases, there was a span of 12 bases. The CDR3 is 14 amino acids. CDR3 sequence: CAISQGGSSYEQYF. CDR3 nucleotides: TGTGCCATCAGCCAGGGGGGAAGCTCCTACGAGCAGTACTTC.

V and J are TRBV11-3 and TRBJ2-1; 10 positions agree with TRBD2. The CDR3 is 16 amino acids. Trimming removed 4 bases from V and 5 bases from J; junction bases left unmatched: 8. From germline, CDR1 is SGHNT and CDR2 YENEEA. The CDR3 protein is CASSSASGGPHNEQFF. In nucleotides, the CDR3 is TGTGCCAGCAGCTCGGCTAGCGGGGGCCCACACAATGAGCAGTTCTTC.

The chain joins TRBV7-3 to TRBJ2-1; 13 positions match TRBD2. CDR1 SGHTA and CDR2 FQGTGA come from the germline V gene. The CDR3 consists of 18 residues. J gave up 2 bases and V 5 bases, and 9 bases lay outside the gene matches. DNA for the CDR3: TGTGCCAGCAGCCATACTAGCGGGGGGGCCAGTACCTACAATGAGCAGTTCTTC. Protein: CASSHTSGGASTYNEQFF.

This chain joins TRBV18 and TRBJ1-5, with D possibly being TRBD1 (6 bases). The CDR3 totals 16 residues. Germline loops: CDR1 KGHSH, CDR2 LQKENI. V lost 2 bases, J lost 6 bases, and 17 bases lay in between. CDR3 nucleotides: TGTGCCAGCTCACCAGGAGGGGGGGCTTCAGGTCAGCCCCAGCATTTT. Amino acid sequence: CASSPGGGASGQPQHF. The full variable domain, its missing parts supplied by reference TRBV18 and TRBJ1-5, is NAGVMQNPRHLVRRRGQEARLRCSPMKGHSHVYWYRQLPEEGLKFMVYLQKENIIDESGMPKERFSAEFPKEGPSILRIQQVVRGDSAAYFCASSPGGGASGQPQHFGDGTRLSIL.

This chain links TRBV2 with TRBJ2-6; 8 bases line up with TRBD1. The CDR3 runs to 17 residues. With V trimmed by 2 bases and J by 0 bases, 3 bases remained unmatched. Germline V gene sequence: CDR1 SNHLY, CDR2 FYNNEI. The CDR3 loop reads CASSEQQGGSGANVLTF. Here the CDR3 DNA reads TGTGCCAGCAGTGAACAACAGGGGGGCTCTGGGGCCAACGTCCTGACTTTC.

The rearrangement links TRBV3-1 (or the pseudogene TRBV3-2) to TRBJ1-2, with TRBD1 as a possible D gene (6 bases). This CDR3 contains 13 residues. The V and J ends lost 1 base and 8 bases respectively, with 11 bases between them. The germline CDR1 and CDR2 sequences are LGHDT and YNNKEL (reference sequence). The CDR3 bases are TGTGCCAGCAGCCAAGCTGGGGGGGGCGGCTACACCTTC. The encoded protein is CASSQAGGGGYTF.